This section outlines one TCR beta chain sequence together with its context. Antigen: not known. TCR libraries each used approximately 3,500 ng of total RNA. There were eight separate reactions per sample in which cDNA was made. TCRdb reworked the 5' RACE reads into one entry per CDR3 protein, no DNA. This repertoire comprises about 350,000 distinct CDR3 sequences; its ten largest clones make up over 2%. This specimen belongs to a study of monozygotic twins with inflammatory bowel disease. Findings and limits, study-wide: Distinction of different T cell subtypes was not possible.

CDR1 is SGHRS and CDR2 is YFSETQ in the germline V gene. This CDR3 is built from 16 residues. Sequencing was carried out using blood. The J gene is TRBJ2-1, the V gene TRBV5-1; TCRdb designates TRBD1, a call that cannot be tested without DNA. This TCR was recovered from a human donor with ulcerative colitis or Crohn's disease, or a healthy co-twin of an affected twin (not recorded which). CDR3 protein: CASSFGQGGSYNEQFF.